The 8 T cell receptor beta chains listed next were all sequenced from one sample in a study of blood T cell repertoires in COVID-19. Only in-frame clones appear in the TCRdb table, and some are missing; sequencing was by immunoSEQ multiplex PCR. The sample records 250,000 to 400,000 clones, 85% to 90% being singletons. Sequenced: peripheral blood. These receptors were collected from a woman younger than 45 with COVID-19, enrolled during active disease.

The chain has TRBV30 and TRBJ1-2; the match to TRBD1 covers 9 bases. J was trimmed by 8 bases and V by 6 bases; bases with no gene match: 7. This CDR3 is 12 amino acids long. The germline CDR1 and CDR2 sequences are GTSNPN and SVGIG (reference sequence). The CDR3 DNA follows: TGTGCCTGTACAGGGGGCGCCGCGGGCTACACCTTC. It yields the protein CACTGGAAGYTF.

V and J are TRBV18 and TRBJ2-3; no reliable D call. The ends were cut back, 6 bases at V and 3 bases at J, with 4 bases in the middle. This CDR3 spans 11 amino acids. The germline CDR1 and CDR2 sequences are KGHSH and LQKENI. The CDR3 loop reads CASSSTDTQYF. Here the CDR3 DNA reads TGTGCCAGCTCTTCGACAGATACGCAGTATTTT.

This chain connects TRBV9 to TRBJ2-1; D might be TRBD1 (6 bases). The CDR3 extends over 14 amino acids. Trimming took 0 bases from V and 5 from J, leaving 9 bases between them. Germline values: CDR1 SGDLS, CDR2 YYNGEE. CDR3 region: CASSVDRTDNEQFF. In DNA, the CDR3 is TGTGCCAGCAGCGTAGATAGGACAGACAATGAGCAGTTCTTC.

The J gene is TRBJ2-7, the V gene TRBV27; 8 nucleotides agree with TRBD1. This CDR3 comprises 14 residues. CDR1 is MNHEY and CDR2 is SMNVEV in the germline V gene (reference sequence). Unmatched junction bases numbered 7, after V lost 6 bases and J lost 3 bases. CDR3: CASRPGTGLYEQYF. CDR3 DNA sequence: TGTGCCAGCAGACCCGGGACAGGCCTCTACGAGCAGTACTTC.

The rearrangement uses TRBV12-3 or TRBV12-4 and TRBJ1-2; no definite D call. V was clipped by 5 bases and J by 7 bases, with 11 bases between them. The CDR3 loop spans 12 amino acids. The CDR3 sequence: CASSHRVFGYTF. Here the CDR3 DNA reads TGTGCCAGCAGTCACCGGGTGTTTGGCTACACCTTC.

V gene TRBV30 combines with J gene TRBJ1-5; tentative D call: TRBD1 (5 bases). CDR1 and CDR2 (germline): GTSNPN, SVGIG (reference sequence). Trimming cost V 0 bases and J 0 bases, with 21 bases left between them. The CDR3 has 19 amino acids. The CDR3 loop is CAWSVDRTQGGYSNQPQHF. CDR3 nucleotides: TGTGCCTGGAGTGTCGATAGGACGCAGGGAGGTTATAGCAATCAGCCCCAGCATTTT.

This clone was detected only once. The chain uses TRBV9 and TRBJ2-1, with 9 bases identical to TRBD2. The CDR3 has 15 amino acids. V shed 7 bases, J shed 4 bases, and the junction held 9 bases outside the gene matches. Germline V gene data show CDR1 as SGDLS and CDR2 as YYNGEE. The CDR3 DNA reads TGTGCCAGCGCCACCGGGACTAGCAGTTACAATGAGCAGTTCTTC. Its translation: CASATGTSSYNEQFF.

The CDR3 nucleotides are TGTGCCAGCAGCCCACAAGAGAACAGGGGGCTGGGGGTGAACACTGAAGCTTTCTTT. Protein sequence: CASSPQENRGLGVNTEAFF. The chain combines TRBV3-1 (or the pseudogene TRBV3-2) with TRBJ1-1, with 9 bases that match TRBD1. Per the germline V gene, CDR1 is LGHDT and CDR2 is YNNKEL (reference sequence). The CDR3 extends over 19 amino acids. Trimming cost V 4 bases and J 0 bases; bases outside gene matches: 15.